The rows below give T cell receptor beta chains drawn from one sample of a study of blood T cell repertoires in COVID-19. Sequencing was performed with immunoSEQ multiplex PCR; in TCRdb, only in-frame clones are kept and a portion is missing. Of 100,000 to 150,000 clones in the sample, 75% to 90% were seen once. The sequenced sample was PBMCs or T cells enriched from blood (not recorded which). These receptors were obtained from a woman between 45 and 65 years old who had recovered from COVID-19. Each CDR3 is given without its conserved first and last residue. Fields, in order: V gene, J gene, CDR3 protein.

TRBV19	TRBJ2-1	ASSIGGGVDEQF
TRBV19	TRBJ1-1	ASGERGGSTEAF
TRBV6-1	TRBJ1-3	ASSEAQFARVSGNTIY
TRBV6-2/TRBV6-3	TRBJ1-5	ASSSADINSNQPQH
TRBV2	TRBJ2-7	ASSDNYEQY
TRBV30	TRBJ1-2	AWSVGSGGDGYT
TRBV27	TRBJ2-7	ASSLSKGQGSYEQY
TRBV6-2/TRBV6-3	TRBJ1-2	ASSYSAGDLNYGYT
TRBV5-1	TRBJ1-1	ASSLWDREGNTEAF
TRBV4-3	TRBJ1-5	ASSQSYQGSQPQH
TRBV29-1	TRBJ1-1	SVEDPQAMTTEAF
TRBV3-1/TRBV3-2	TRBJ2-2	ASSQGYTDTGELF
TRBV6-2/TRBV6-3	TRBJ2-4	ASSYPGGELAKNIQY
TRBV6-5	TRBJ2-7	ASSYMSSGFYEQY
TRBV5-1	TRBJ1-2	ASSSVPGQGNYGYT
TRBV21-1	TRBJ2-7	ASSKNRQVDEQY
TRBV19	TRBJ1-1	ASSILTGAPTEAF
TRBV4-1	TRBJ2-7	ASSQGTGVYEQY
TRBV6-5	TRBJ2-2	ASSYRTTGGELF
TRBV9	TRBJ2-2	ASSPRSSTGGFTGELF
TRBV4-3	TRBJ1-2	ASSRTDRTYGYT
TRBV11-2	TRBJ2-5	ASSLGYSGGTQETQY
TRBV19	TRBJ1-1	ASSPRGGLMNTEAF
TRBV2	TRBJ1-1	ASSESDMNTEAF
TRBV11-2	TRBJ1-2	ASEPKYRGEDGYT
TRBV15	TRBJ2-7	ATSSPGTASYEQY
TRBV21-1	TRBJ1-1	ASSPSLGSSEAF
TRBV5-1	TRBJ2-2	ASSPSAGQGTGELF
TRBV10-2	TRBJ1-2	ASRPGTKGGYT
TRBV24-1	TRBJ2-1	ATSDPRGGSSYNEQF
TRBV12-3/TRBV12-4	TRBJ2-7	ASSQGAVDEQY
TRBV5-4	TRBJ1-2	ASRTDSSSYGYT
TRBV4-1	TRBJ1-1	ASSQERGADAEAF
TRBV6-6	TRBJ1-5	ASSYGRGPYQPQH
TRBV27	TRBJ1-5	ASSLWAGVENQPQH
TRBV6-5	TRBJ2-7	ASKGTGRDEQY
TRBV18	TRBJ2-5	ASSFRTKPQETQY
TRBV29-1	TRBJ1-1	SVAGQGAEAF
TRBV7-2	TRBJ2-7	ASSPPGKDEQY